This T cell receptor beta chain stems from a study of blood T cell repertoires in COVID-19. At the level of the study: Samples of COVID-19 (acute and convalescent) were obtained from the United States, Italy and Spain. T cells, B-cell-depleted T cells, or PBMCs supplied cDNA or gDNA.

Authors' data handling: Nucleated cell number was recorded as an estimate derived from reference gene primer amplification. Measured with immunoSEQ multiplex PCR; TCRdb has only the in-frame clones, and not every one. The V and J calls and clone size were taken over from that table, and D and trimming were inferred from the DNA. The sample records fewer than 250,000 clones, around 90% being singletons. Seattle's cohort entered during active infection and was followed longitudinally. J gave up 0 bases and V 4 bases, and 7 bases lay outside the gene matches. The CDR3 extends over 16 amino acids. Germline CDR1 SGDLS, CDR2 YYNGEE.

This TCR was sampled from a man younger than 45 with COVID-19, enrolled during active disease. The sample consisted of peripheral blood. The genes are TRBV9 and TRBJ1-2; 9 bases map to TRBD1. CDR3 nucleotides: TGTGCCAGCAGCACCGGGACAGGGACCGCTAACTATGGCTACACCTTC. Amino acids: CASSTGTGTANYGYTF.